This T cell receptor (beta chain) came from a study of blood T cell repertoires in COVID-19. Study at large: COVID-19 samples collected from the United States, Italy and Spain covered acute and convalescent phases.

Participants came from about 24 US areas, aged about 18 to 90 years. Shortly before study entry, within 2 weeks, exposed participants had met a COVID-19 case. The table came from immunoSEQ multiplex PCR; TCRdb's copy has only in-frame clones and leaves some out. The data show approximately 190,000 clones, 84% seen once. This CDR3 is 16 amino acids long. With 3 bases clipped from V and 2 bases from J, the junction kept 6 bases outside the gene matches. Germline CDR1 is SGHTA and CDR2 is FQGNSA. The chain has TRBV7-2 and TRBJ2-3; 9 bases fit TRBD2. The receptor comes from a woman younger than 45 who had been exposed to COVID-19. Sequenced material: PBMCs or T cells enriched from blood (not recorded which). The CDR3 nucleotides are TGTGCCAGCAGCTTGGTGGCTAGCGGGACCACAGATACGCAGTATTTT. This translates into CASSLVASGTTDTQYF.